The 31 T cell receptor beta chains in this list originate from one sample, sequenced in a study of OX40 agonist ivuxolimab in advanced cancers. The protocol used for the library was the immunoSEQ multiplex PCR assay. TCRdb obtained this table from immuneACCESS and retained in-frame rearrangements with V and J assigned. These tables miss some clones; where compared with another copy, unresolved V genes account for less than half of the shortfall, and the remainder is unexplained. In all, the sample holds just under 80,000 clones, and 70% to 90% of those were seen once. The biggest ten clones account for 0.3% to 0.45% of the sample. Sample: CD4+ or CD8+ T cells sorted from blood, taken in a trial of the OX40 agonist ivuxolimab. These receptors all stem from an adult with an advanced solid tumor such as melanoma, head and neck, liver or kidney cancer.

The rearrangement joins TRBV2 to TRBJ2-7; 10 bases match TRBD2. The CDR3 contains 12 residues. Germline CDR1 is SNHLY and CDR2 is FYNNEI. The V and J ends lost 4 bases and 7 bases, in that order; junction bases with no gene match: 1. In DNA form, the CDR3 reads TGTGCCAGCAGTGGGACTAGCGGAGAGCAGTACTTC. Translation gives CASSGTSGEQYF.

This CDR3 reads CAWSVQVEETQYF. The CDR3 nucleotides read TGTGCCTGGAGTGTGCAAGTAGAAGAGACCCAGTACTTC. The rearrangement joins TRBV30 to TRBJ2-5, with D unclear. This CDR3 region has 13 residues. The V gene's germline CDR1 is GTSNPN and CDR2 SVGIG (reference sequence). V shed 0 bases and J shed 3 bases, with 8 bases lying between them.

The chain uses TRBV7-2 and TRBJ2-1; the D gene could be TRBD1 or TRBD2 (5 bases each). The germline V gene has CDR1 SGHTA and CDR2 FQGNSA. V dropped 7 bases and J dropped 4 bases, with 17 bases sitting between them. This CDR3 spans 15 amino acids. The DNA of the CDR3 is TGTGCCAGCATAAAAGGGTGGGACCATTACAATGAGCAGTTCTTC. It translates to CASIKGWDHYNEQFF.

This chain uses TRBV28 with TRBJ1-2, with 8 bases aligning to TRBD1. This CDR3 comprises 13 residues. Trimming at V came to 6 bases and at J to 8 bases, leaving 8 bases not matched to a gene. The germline V gene encodes CDR1 MDHEN and CDR2 SYDVKM. CDR3 DNA sequence: TGTGCCAGCAGCCCTGGACAGGGCGGCGGCTACACCTTC. The encoded protein is CASSPGQGGGYTF.

This clone has more than one count but fewer than ten. The V call is TRBV30, the J call TRBJ1-1; D is unclear. In germline, CDR1 is GTSNPN, CDR2 SVGIG (reference sequence). The germline V and J ends were trimmed by 2 bases and 6 bases, with 7 bases remaining between them. CDR3 size: 11 residues. The CDR3 loop reads CAWSRAAEAFF. The CDR3 DNA reads as TGTGCCTGGAGTCGGGCGGCTGAAGCTTTCTTT.

The CDR3 region has the DNA TGTGCCAGCAGGCTATTCAGGGATAGCAATCAGCCCCAGCATTTT. It encodes CASRLFRDSNQPQHF. The chain is built from TRBV6-5 and TRBJ1-5; a weak D match, TRBD1 (5 bases). Trimming stripped 6 bases from V and 0 bases from J, with 12 bases between. The CDR3 length is 15 residues. Germline V gene data show CDR1 as MNHEY and CDR2 as SVGAGI.

The chain uses TRBV27 and TRBJ2-7; no firm D call. CDR1 and CDR2 (germline): MNHEY, SMNVEV (reference sequence). The V and J ends lost 0 bases and 6 bases respectively, with 12 bases between them. This CDR3 region has 14 residues. The CDR3 DNA is TGTGCCAGCAGTTTATCGAGGTTGGTGAGCGAGCAGTACTTC. Amino acid sequence: CASSLSRLVSEQYF.

The chain carries TRBV11-2 and TRBJ1-2; D unresolved. This CDR3 comprises 13 residues. Trimming took off 6 bases at V and 4 bases at J, with 12 bases between the two ends. Looked up from germline, CDR1 is SGHAT and CDR2 is FQNNGV. The CDR3 protein is CASRDLGIYGYTF. The DNA of the CDR3 is TGTGCCAGCAGGGACCTAGGGATCTATGGCTACACCTTC.

The chain recombines TRBV18 with TRBJ1-3; the D is unclear. The V and J ends lost 3 bases and 2 bases respectively, with 5 bases between them. Germline values: CDR1 KGHSH, CDR2 LQKENI. The CDR3 consists of 13 residues. The CDR3 here is CASSPPAGNTIYF. DNA of the CDR3: TGTGCCAGCTCACCCCCCGCTGGAAACACCATATATTTT.

This chain uses TRBV6-5 with TRBJ2-3; 7 bases line up with TRBD2. The CDR3 loop spans 16 amino acids. V trimming: 3 bases; J trimming: 5 bases; junction bases outside the gene matches: 11. CDR1 and CDR2 from the germline V gene are MNHEY and SVGAGI. This CDR3 reads CASSYDRGRAVDTQYF. Written as DNA, the CDR3 is TGTGCCAGCAGTTATGATCGGGGGAGGGCCGTAGATACGCAGTATTTT.

The chain uses TRBV11-3 and TRBJ2-1; weak D call: TRBD2 (5 bases). In germline, CDR1 is SGHNT, CDR2 YENEEA. The CDR3 runs 15 residues. Trimming pared 0 bases from V and 2 bases from J, leaving 8 bases between. CDR3 bases: TGTGCCAGCAGCTTAGACGGGATAACCTACAATGAGCAGTTCTTC. Amino acid sequence: CASSLDGITYNEQFF. Together with reference TRBV11-3 and TRBJ2-1, the CDR3 gives the full variable domain: EAGVVQSPRYKIIEKKQPVAFWCNPISGHNTLYWYLQNLGQGPELLIRYENEEAVDDSQLPKDRFSAERLKGVDSTLKIQPAELGDSAVYLCASSLDGITYNEQFFGPGTRLTVL.

The chain uses TRBV5-1 and TRBJ1-1; TRBD1 might be the D (6 bases). V was trimmed by 2 bases and J by 1 base, leaving 12 bases between them. Germline values: CDR1 SGHRS, CDR2 YFSETQ. This CDR3 has 15 amino acids. The CDR3 coding sequence is TGCGCCAGCAGCTTAACGATACAGGGGAACACTGAAGCTTTCTTT. This sequence encodes CASSLTIQGNTEAFF. Based on the CDR3 plus reference TRBV5-1 and TRBJ1-1, the full variable domain is KAGVTQTPRYLIKTRGQQVTLSCSPISGHRSVSWYQQTPGQGLQFLFEYFSETQRNKGNFPGRFSGRQFSNSRSEMNVSTLELGDSALYLCASSLTIQGNTEAFFGQGTRLTVV.

The chain uses TRBV5-5 and TRBJ2-1, with 7 bases identical to TRBD2. V lost 4 bases to trimming and J lost 9 bases; unmatched junction nucleotides: 19. CDR3 length: 17 residues. CDR1 and CDR2 (germline): SGHKS, YYEKEE (reference sequence). CDR3 sequence: CASSPGPSGLERGEQFF. The CDR3, as DNA: TGTGCCAGCAGCCCGGGCCCTAGCGGTCTGGAGCGAGGTGAGCAGTTCTTC.

This clone was detected once. The chain is built from TRBV19 and TRBJ1-5, with D hard to call. The V gene lost 8 bases and the J gene lost 6 bases, with 11 bases spanning the gap. Germline assignment: CDR1 LNHDA and CDR2 SQIVND (reference sequence). The CDR3 is 12 amino acids. The CDR3 nucleotides are TGTGCCAGTTGGGCAAATGGTCAGCCCCAGCATTTT. It translates to CASWANGQPQHF. Complete variable domain (other parts from reference TRBV19 and TRBJ1-5): DGGITQSPKYLFRKEGQNVTLSCEQNLNHDAMYWYRQDPGQGLRLIYYSQIVNDFQKGDIAEGYSVSREKKESFPLTVTSAQKNPTAFYLCASWANGQPQHFGDGTRLSIL.

V usage is TRBV7-9 and J usage is TRBJ2-3, with 8 bases aligning to TRBD1. The V gene's germline CDR1 is SEHNR and CDR2 FQNEAQ (reference sequence). V was pared by 5 bases and J by 4 bases, with 11 bases of the junction left unmatched. The CDR3 loop spans 16 amino acids. In nucleotides, the CDR3 is TGTGCCAGCAGCCCTAGACAGGGGAATTTTCCAGATACGCAGTATTTT. It codes for CASSPRQGNFPDTQYF.

This sequence joins TRBV6-5 and TRBJ2-1; 12 nucleotides agree with TRBD2. The trim removed 5 bases at V and 9 bases at J, leaving 8 bases unmatched. This CDR3 spans 15 amino acids. Per the germline V gene, CDR1 is MNHEY and CDR2 is SVGAGI. CDR3 nucleotides: TGTGCCAGCAGTCCGCAGGGACTAGCGGGTCGTGAGCAGTTCTTC. This encodes CASSPQGLAGREQFF.

The genes are TRBV5-5 and TRBJ2-1, with D uncertain. Germline V gene sequence: CDR1 SGHKS, CDR2 YYEKEE (reference sequence). The CDR3 totals 15 residues. Trimming stripped 9 bases from V and 2 bases from J, with 18 bases between. CDR3 loop: CAMPPPNGTYNEQFF. DNA of the CDR3: TGTGCCATGCCCCCCCCTAATGGAACCTACAATGAGCAGTTCTTC.

The chain recombines TRBV2 with TRBJ2-7, with 7 bases aligning to TRBD2. Trimming at V came to 6 bases and at J to 0 bases, leaving 17 bases not matched to a gene. Germline V gives CDR1 SNHLY, CDR2 FYNNEI. This CDR3 has 18 residues. CDR3 DNA: TGTGCCAGCAGGGGGGGGGACTACTCATACTCTTACTCCTACGAGCAGTACTTC. It encodes CASRGGDYSYSYSYEQYF.

The rearrangement uses TRBV5-6 and TRBJ1-2; D uncertain. V was trimmed by 5 bases and J by 2 bases, leaving 10 bases between them. Per germline, CDR1 SGHDT and CDR2 YYEEEE. There are 13 residues in the CDR3. In DNA form, the CDR3 reads TGTGCCAGCAGTCAAATTGGAAACTATGGCTACACCTTC. Translation gives CASSQIGNYGYTF. Variable domain in full (rest from reference TRBV5-6 and TRBJ1-2): DAGVTQSPTHLIKTRGQQVTLRCSPKSGHDTVSWYQQALGQGPQFIFQYYEEEERQRGNFPDRFSGHQFPNYSSELNVNALLLGDSALYLCASSQIGNYGYTFGSGTRLTVV.

The J gene is TRBJ2-5, the V gene TRBV27; D is ambiguous. V was clipped by 6 bases and J by 1 base, with 12 bases between them. Germline CDR1 is MNHEY and CDR2 is SMNVEV (reference sequence). This CDR3 region has 14 residues. The CDR3 sequence is CASSTPGPQETQYF. CDR3 DNA sequence: TGTGCCAGCAGCACACCCGGCCCCCAAGAGACCCAGTACTTC.

The V call is TRBV15, the J call TRBJ1-1, with TRBD1 identical over 7 bases. CDR1 and CDR2 (germline): LNHNV, YYDKDF (reference sequence). The CDR3 covers 17 residues. V lost 2 bases, J lost 1 base, and 10 bases stayed unmatched. The CDR3 coding sequence is TGTGCCACCAGCAGACCCGGAGGACAGGAAAGGAACACTGAAGCTTTCTTT. Translating gives CATSRPGGQERNTEAFF.

This clone was seen only once. The V and J genes are TRBV29-1 and TRBJ2-7; D perhaps matches TRBD2 (5 bases). Deletions cut 7 bases from V and 6 bases from J, with 28 bases between. CDR3 length: 16 residues. From germline, CDR1 is SQVTM and CDR2 ANQGSEA. The CDR3 loop is CSAIAGHGNILSEQYF. In DNA, the CDR3 is TGCAGCGCAATTGCTGGCCACGGGAATATCCTTTCCGAGCAGTACTTC.

The rearrangement uses TRBV4-3 and TRBJ1-6, with D unclear. The CDR3 covers 13 residues. CDR1 and CDR2 from the germline V gene are LGHNA and YSLEER. Trimming pared 1 base from V and 8 bases from J, leaving 6 bases between. CDR3 in DNA: TGCGCCAGCAGCCAAGGACCGGATTCACCCCTCCACTTT. Amino acid sequence: CASSQGPDSPLHF.

The chain carries TRBV6-1 and TRBJ1-1; a weak D match, TRBD1 (5 bases). This CDR3 spans 14 amino acids. Trimming stripped 6 bases from V and 4 bases from J, with 15 bases between. CDR1 MNHNS and CDR2 SASEGT come from the germline V gene. CDR3 nucleotides: TGTGCCAGCAGGGGGCTCGAAACGGGCACTGAAGCTTTCTTT. It translates to CASRGLETGTEAFF.

This rearrangement joins TRBV19 to TRBJ1-5; maybe TRBD1 (6 bases). CDR3 length equals 16 residues. Germline lookup yields CDR1 LNHDA and CDR2 SQIVND (reference sequence). The V end was cut by 3 bases, the J end by 5 bases, with 17 bases between. CDR3 nucleotides: TGTGCCAGTAGTATCGGGGATGTGAGGGGGGATCAGCCCCAGCATTTT. Translating it yields CASSIGDVRGDQPQHF.

This clone was seen only once. The V and J genes are TRBV5-4 and TRBJ2-5; 10 bases line up with TRBD1. Trimming removed 4 bases from V and 5 bases from J; junction bases left unmatched: 8. Germline loops: CDR1 SGHNT, CDR2 YYREEE (reference sequence). The CDR3 totals 15 residues. The DNA of the CDR3 is TGTGCCAGCAGCCCCCGGGACAGGGGATCGGAGACCCAGTACTTC. It codes for CASSPRDRGSETQYF.

The chain links TRBV19 to TRBJ2-1; TRBD2 matches at 10 bases. J gave up 7 bases and V 3 bases, and 6 bases lay outside the gene matches. Germline V gene lookup returns CDR1 LNHDA and CDR2 SQIVND (reference sequence). The CDR3 has 15 residues. This CDR3 is CASSMASGGRNEQFF. The CDR3 region has the DNA TGTGCCAGTAGTATGGCTAGCGGGGGAAGAAATGAGCAGTTCTTC. The full variable domain, in which reference TRBV19 and TRBJ2-1 provide the parts outside the CDR3, is DGGITQSPKYLFRKEGQNVTLSCEQNLNHDAMYWYRQDPGQGLRLIYYSQIVNDFQKGDIAEGYSVSREKKESFPLTVTSAQKNPTAFYLCASSMASGGRNEQFFGPGTRLTVL.

The rearrangement joins TRBV5-1 to TRBJ2-5; TRBD1 matches 8 bases. CDR3 length: 17 residues. Unmatched junction bases numbered 16, after V lost 4 bases and J lost 5 bases. The germline V gene has CDR1 SGHRS and CDR2 YFSETQ. CDR3 sequence reads: CASSQGQGIWVSETQYF. In nucleotides, the CDR3 is TGCGCCAGCAGCCAAGGACAGGGAATATGGGTCTCGGAGACCCAGTACTTC. The whole variable domain, remainder taken from reference TRBV5-1 and TRBJ2-5, is KAGVTQTPRYLIKTRGQQVTLSCSPISGHRSVSWYQQTPGQGLQFLFEYFSETQRNKGNFPGRFSGRQFSNSRSEMNVSTLELGDSALYLCASSQGQGIWVSETQYFGPGTRLLVL.

This sequence joins TRBV7-2 and TRBJ1-3; possibly TRBD1 for D (5 bases). The CDR3 consists of 16 residues. Germline-derived CDR1 and CDR2 are SGHTA and FQGNSA. Trimming took off 1 base at V and 1 base at J, with 11 bases between the two ends. CDR3: CASSLVNRLSGNTIYF. CDR3 DNA: TGTGCCAGCAGCTTAGTTAACAGGCTATCTGGAAACACCATATATTTT.

The chain is built from TRBV30 and TRBJ2-7, with TRBD2 identical over 8 bases. The CDR3 has 15 amino acids. J lost 2 bases, V lost 2 bases, and 8 bases had no gene match. Germline CDR1 GTSNPN, CDR2 SVGIG (reference sequence). CDR3: CAWSPPGTRTYEQYF. CDR3 coding DNA: TGTGCCTGGAGTCCCCCCGGGACTAGAACCTACGAGCAGTACTTC.

The chain is built from TRBV15 and TRBJ2-1, with 7 bases fitting TRBD2. Germline assignment: CDR1 LNHNV and CDR2 YYDKDF (reference sequence). Trimming cost V 1 base and J 4 bases; bases outside gene matches: 7. This CDR3 contains 16 residues. CDR3: CATSRGDAGDYNEQFF. CDR3 nucleotide sequence: TGTGCCACCAGCAGAGGCGACGCGGGGGATTACAATGAGCAGTTCTTC.